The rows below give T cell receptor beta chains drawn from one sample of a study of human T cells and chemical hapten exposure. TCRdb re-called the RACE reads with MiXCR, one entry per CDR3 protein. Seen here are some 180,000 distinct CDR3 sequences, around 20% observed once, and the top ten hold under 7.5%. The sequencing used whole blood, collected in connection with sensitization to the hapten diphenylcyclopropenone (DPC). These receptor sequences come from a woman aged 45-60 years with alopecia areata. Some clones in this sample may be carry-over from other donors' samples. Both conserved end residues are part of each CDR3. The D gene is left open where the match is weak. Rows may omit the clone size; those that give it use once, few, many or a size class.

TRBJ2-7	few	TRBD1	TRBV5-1	CASSTPGTGGSYEQYF	TGCGCCAGCAGCACGCCCGGGACAGGGGGCTCCTACGAGCAGTACTTC
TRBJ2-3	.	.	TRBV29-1	CSATPTSGSTDTQYF	TGCAGCGCCACTCCCACGAGCGGAAGCACAGATACGCAGTATTTT
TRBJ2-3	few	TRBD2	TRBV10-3	CAIGGRGDRTDTQYF	TGTGCCATCGGGGGGAGGGGCGACCGCACAGATACGCAGTATTTT
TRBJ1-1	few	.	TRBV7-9	CASSSGTRQAENTEAFF	TGTGCCAGCAGCTCCGGGACAAGACAGGCCGAGAACACTGAAGCTTTCTTT
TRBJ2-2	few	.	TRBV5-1	CASRPSPGTVAAGELFF	TGCGCCAGCAGACCGTCACCGGGGACCGTAGCGGCCGGGGAGCTGTTTTTT
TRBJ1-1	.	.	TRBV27	CASTGLHFGGAAFF	TGTGCCAGCACCGGTCTCCACTTCGGGGGGGCAGCTTTCTTT
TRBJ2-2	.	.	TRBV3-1	CASSQSAELFF	TGTGCCAGCAGCCAAAGCGCGGAGCTGTTTTTT
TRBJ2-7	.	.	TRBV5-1	CASSHDSREQYF	TGCGCCAGCAGCCACGACTCGCGGGAGCAGTACTTC
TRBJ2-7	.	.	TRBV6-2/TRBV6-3	CASSYPKGRMSSYEQYF	TGTGCCAGCAGTTACCCCAAGGGACGGATGAGCTCCTACGAGCAGTACTTC
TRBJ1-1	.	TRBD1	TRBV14	CASSRTGRVTEAFF	TGTGCCAGCAGCCGGACAGGGAGGGTCACTGAAGCTTTCTTT
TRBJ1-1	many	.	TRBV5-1	CASSLVGGANTEAFF	TGCGCCAGCAGCTTGGTAGGGGGGGCGAACACTGAAGCTTTCTTT
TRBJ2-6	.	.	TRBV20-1	CSASTIPGANVLTF	TGCAGTGCTTCGACTATCCCTGGGGCCAACGTCCTGACTTTC
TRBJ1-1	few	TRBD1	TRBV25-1	CASGGQGIAEAFF	TGTGCCAGCGGTGGACAGGGTATTGCTGAAGCTTTCTTT
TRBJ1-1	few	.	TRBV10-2	CASSEATGSQGRTEAFF	TGCGCCAGCAGTGAGGCAACCGGTAGTCAGGGGAGGACTGAAGCTTTCTTT
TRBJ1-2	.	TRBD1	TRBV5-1	CASSSETGDYGYTF	TGCGCCAGCAGCAGTGAGACAGGGGACTATGGCTACACCTTC
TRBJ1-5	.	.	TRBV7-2	CASSFGYGQPQHF	TGTGCCAGCAGCTTTGGTTACGGACAGCCCCAGCATTTT
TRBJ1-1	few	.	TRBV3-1	CASTGHGGHTEAFF	TGTGCCAGCACCGGACACGGAGGACACACTGAAGCTTTCTTT
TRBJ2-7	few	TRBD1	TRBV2	CASSEGDRVWTYEQYF	TGTGCCAGCAGTGAGGGTGACAGGGTTTGGACCTACGAGCAGTACTTC
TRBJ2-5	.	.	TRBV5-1	CASSFTRINQETQYF	TGCGCCAGCAGCTTTACGCGGATAAACCAAGAGACCCAGTACTTC
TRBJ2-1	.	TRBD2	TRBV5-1	CASSLAPGTSDHNEQFF	TGCGCCAGCAGCTTGGCCCCCGGGACTAGCGACCACAATGAGCAGTTCTTC
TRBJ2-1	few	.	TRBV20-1	CSASNDNNEQFF	TGCAGTGCTAGTAACGATAACAATGAGCAGTTCTTC
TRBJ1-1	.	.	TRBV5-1	CASSWSPRQMNTEAFF	TGCGCCAGCAGCTGGAGCCCACGGCAGATGAACACTGAAGCTTTCTTT
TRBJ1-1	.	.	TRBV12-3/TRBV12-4	CASSPRGGLNTEAFF	TGTGCCAGCAGTCCCAGGGGAGGGCTTAACACTGAAGCTTTCTTT
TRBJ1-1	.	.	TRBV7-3	CASSSNWGTEAFF	TGTGCCAGCAGCTCGAATTGGGGCACTGAAGCTTTCTTT
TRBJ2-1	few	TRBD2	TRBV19	CASGTSGSYNEQFF	TGTGCCAGTGGGACTAGCGGCTCCTACAATGAGCAGTTCTTC
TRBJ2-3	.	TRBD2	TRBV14	CASSPSLAPATDTQYF	TGTGCCAGCAGCCCTTCACTAGCGCCAGCCACAGATACGCAGTATTTT
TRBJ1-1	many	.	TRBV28	CASSLSGGTNTEAFF	TGTGCCAGCAGTTTATCGGGGGGAACGAACACTGAAGCTTTCTTT
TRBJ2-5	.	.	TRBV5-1	CASSNRQETQYF	TGCGCCAGCAGCAACAGACAGGAGACCCAGTACTTC